Included here is one T cell receptor (beta chain) sequence, with context. Antigen: not known. This CDR3 is also generated by other DNA sequences in the sample. These data belong to a study of cytomegalovirus exposure and HLA in healthy donors. Regarding the study as a whole: Most of the CMV-associated TCR beta chains (in a later analysis) appeared to be HLA-restricted.

PCR employed 60 Vbeta and 13 Jbeta primers. Clones were read by immunoSEQ multiplex PCR, and TCRdb kept only the in-frame ones, dropping some. The sample contains more than 65,000 clones, around two thirds of which appear only once. The germline CDR1 and CDR2 sequences are SGDLS and YYNGEE. V gave up 0 bases and J gave up 4 bases, with 11 bases separating them. This CDR3 is built from 15 residues. The specimen was PBMCs. The receptor was isolated from a woman aged 50 to 65 in good health and CMV-seropositive. This chain joins TRBV9 and TRBJ2-1; possibly TRBD2 for D (7 bases). CDR3 loop: CASSVGGGAYNEQFF. As DNA, the CDR3 is TGTGCCAGCAGCGTAGGAGGGGGGGCTTACAATGAGCAGTTCTTC.